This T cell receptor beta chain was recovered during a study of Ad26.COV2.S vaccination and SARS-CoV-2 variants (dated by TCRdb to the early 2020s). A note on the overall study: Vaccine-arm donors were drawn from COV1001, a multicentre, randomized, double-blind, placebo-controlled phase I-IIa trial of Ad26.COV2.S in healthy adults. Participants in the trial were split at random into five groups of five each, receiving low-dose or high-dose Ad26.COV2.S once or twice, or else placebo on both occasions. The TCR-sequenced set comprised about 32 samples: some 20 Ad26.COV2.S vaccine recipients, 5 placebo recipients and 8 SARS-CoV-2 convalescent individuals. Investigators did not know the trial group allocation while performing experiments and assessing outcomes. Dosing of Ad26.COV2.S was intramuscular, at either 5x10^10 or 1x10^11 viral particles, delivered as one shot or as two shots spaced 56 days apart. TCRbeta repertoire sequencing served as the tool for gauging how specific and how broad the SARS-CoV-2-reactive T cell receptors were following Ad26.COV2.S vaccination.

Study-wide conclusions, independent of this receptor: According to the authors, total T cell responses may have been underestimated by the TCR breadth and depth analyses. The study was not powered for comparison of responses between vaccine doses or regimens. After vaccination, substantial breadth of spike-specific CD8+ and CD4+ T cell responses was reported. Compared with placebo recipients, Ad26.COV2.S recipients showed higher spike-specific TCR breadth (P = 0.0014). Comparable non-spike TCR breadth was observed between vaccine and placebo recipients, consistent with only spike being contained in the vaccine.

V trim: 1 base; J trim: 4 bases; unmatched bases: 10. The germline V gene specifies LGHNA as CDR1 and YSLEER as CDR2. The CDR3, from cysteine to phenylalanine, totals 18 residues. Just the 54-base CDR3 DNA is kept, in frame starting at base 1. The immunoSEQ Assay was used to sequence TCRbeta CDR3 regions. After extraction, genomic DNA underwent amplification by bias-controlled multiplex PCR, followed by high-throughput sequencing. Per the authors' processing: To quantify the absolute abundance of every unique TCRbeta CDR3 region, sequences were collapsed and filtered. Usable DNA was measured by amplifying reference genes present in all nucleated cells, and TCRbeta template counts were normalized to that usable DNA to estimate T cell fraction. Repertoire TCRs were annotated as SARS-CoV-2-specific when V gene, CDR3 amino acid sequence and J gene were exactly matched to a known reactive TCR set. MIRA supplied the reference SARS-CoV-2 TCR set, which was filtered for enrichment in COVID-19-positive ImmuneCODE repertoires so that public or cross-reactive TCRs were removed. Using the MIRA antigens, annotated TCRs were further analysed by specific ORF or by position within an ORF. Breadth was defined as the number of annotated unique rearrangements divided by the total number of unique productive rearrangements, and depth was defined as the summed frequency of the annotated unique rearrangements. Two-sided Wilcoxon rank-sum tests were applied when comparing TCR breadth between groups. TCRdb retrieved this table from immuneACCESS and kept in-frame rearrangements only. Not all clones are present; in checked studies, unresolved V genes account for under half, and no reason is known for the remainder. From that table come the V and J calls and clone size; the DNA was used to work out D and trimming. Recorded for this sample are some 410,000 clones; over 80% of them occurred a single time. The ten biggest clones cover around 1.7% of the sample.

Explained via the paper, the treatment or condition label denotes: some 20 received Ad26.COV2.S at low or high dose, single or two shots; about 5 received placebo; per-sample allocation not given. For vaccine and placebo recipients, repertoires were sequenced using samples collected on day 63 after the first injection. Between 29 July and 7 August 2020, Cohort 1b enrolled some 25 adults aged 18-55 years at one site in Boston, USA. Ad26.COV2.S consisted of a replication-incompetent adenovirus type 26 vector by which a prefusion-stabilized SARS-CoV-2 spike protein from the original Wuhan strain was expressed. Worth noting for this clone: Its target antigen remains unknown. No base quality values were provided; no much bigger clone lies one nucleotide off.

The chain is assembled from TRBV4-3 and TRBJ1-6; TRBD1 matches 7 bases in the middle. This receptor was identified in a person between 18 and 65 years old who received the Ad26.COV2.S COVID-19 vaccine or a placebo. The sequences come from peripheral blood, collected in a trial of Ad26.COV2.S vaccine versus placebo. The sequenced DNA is TGCGCCAGCAGCCAAGCCTGGACAGGAACCACTTATAATTCACCCCTCCACTTT. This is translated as CASSQAWTGTTYNSPLHF.